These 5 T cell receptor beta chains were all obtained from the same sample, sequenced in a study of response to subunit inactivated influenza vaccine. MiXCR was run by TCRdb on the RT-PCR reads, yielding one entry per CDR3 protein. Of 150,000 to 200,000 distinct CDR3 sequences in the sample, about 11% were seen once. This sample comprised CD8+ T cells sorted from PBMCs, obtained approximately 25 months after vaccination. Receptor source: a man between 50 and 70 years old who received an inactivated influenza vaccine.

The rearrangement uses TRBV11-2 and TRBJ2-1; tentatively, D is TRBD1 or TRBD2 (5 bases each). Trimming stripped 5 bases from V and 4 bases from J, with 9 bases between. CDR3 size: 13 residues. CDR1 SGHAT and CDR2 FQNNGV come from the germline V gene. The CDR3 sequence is CASSQWGYNEQFF. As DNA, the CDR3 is TGTGCCAGCAGCCAGTGGGGGTACAATGAGCAGTTCTTC.

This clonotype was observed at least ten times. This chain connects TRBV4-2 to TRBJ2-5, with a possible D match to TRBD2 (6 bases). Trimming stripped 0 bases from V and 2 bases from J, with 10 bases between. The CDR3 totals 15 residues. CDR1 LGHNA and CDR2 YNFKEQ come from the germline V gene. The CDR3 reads CASSQEDREQETQYF. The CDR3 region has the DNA TGTGCCAGCAGCCAAGAAGACCGGGAGCAAGAGACCCAGTACTTC.

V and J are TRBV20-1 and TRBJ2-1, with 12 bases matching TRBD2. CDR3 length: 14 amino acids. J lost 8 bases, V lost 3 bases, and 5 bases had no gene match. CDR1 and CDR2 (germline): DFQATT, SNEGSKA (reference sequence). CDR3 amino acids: CSASWLAGGYEQFF. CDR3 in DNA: TGCAGTGCTAGTTGGCTAGCGGGAGGGTATGAGCAGTTCTTC.

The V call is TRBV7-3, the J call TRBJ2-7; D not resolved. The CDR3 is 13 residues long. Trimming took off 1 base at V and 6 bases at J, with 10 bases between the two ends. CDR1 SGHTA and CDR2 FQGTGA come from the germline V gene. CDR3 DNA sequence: TGTGCCAGCAGCTTAAATCCCTCCGCCGAGCAGTACTTC. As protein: CASSLNPSAEQYF.

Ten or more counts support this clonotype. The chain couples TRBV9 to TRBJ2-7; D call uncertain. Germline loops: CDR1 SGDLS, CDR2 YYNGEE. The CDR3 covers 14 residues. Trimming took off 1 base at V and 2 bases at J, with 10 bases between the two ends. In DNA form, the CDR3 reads TGTGCCAGCAGCGTATCGGCAGGCACCTACGAGCAGTACTTC. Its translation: CASSVSAGTYEQYF. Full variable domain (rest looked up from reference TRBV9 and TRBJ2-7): DSGVTQTPKHLITATGQRVTLRCSPRSGDLSVYWYQQSLDQGLQFLIQYYNGEERAKGNILERFSAQQFPDLHSELNLSSLELGDSALYFCASSVSAGTYEQYFGPGTRLTVT.